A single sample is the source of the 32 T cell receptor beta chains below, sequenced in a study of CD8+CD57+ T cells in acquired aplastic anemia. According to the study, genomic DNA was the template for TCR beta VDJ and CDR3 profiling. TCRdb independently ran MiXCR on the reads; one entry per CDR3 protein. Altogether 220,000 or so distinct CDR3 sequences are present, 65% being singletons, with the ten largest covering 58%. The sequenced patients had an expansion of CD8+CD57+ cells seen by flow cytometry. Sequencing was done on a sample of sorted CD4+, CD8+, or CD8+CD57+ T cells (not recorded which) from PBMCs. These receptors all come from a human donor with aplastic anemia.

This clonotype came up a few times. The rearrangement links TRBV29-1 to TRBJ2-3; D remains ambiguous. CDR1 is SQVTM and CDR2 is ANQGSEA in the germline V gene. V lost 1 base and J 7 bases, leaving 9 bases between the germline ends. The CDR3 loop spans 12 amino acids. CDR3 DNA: TGCAGCGTTGAAGCCAACTCAAATACGCAGTATTTT. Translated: CSVEANSNTQYF.

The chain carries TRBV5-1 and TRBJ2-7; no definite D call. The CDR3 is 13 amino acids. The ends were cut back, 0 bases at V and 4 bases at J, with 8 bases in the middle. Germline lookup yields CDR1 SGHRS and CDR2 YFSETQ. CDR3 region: CASSLASLYEQYF. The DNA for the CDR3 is TGCGCCAGCAGCTTGGCGAGCTTATACGAGCAGTACTTC.

The CDR3 here is CASSVAWGSTDTQYF. The CDR3 DNA reads TGTGCCAGCAGCGTAGCTTGGGGTAGCACAGATACGCAGTATTTT. The chain links TRBV9 to TRBJ2-3; no definite D call. Germline CDR1 and CDR2: SGDLS and YYNGEE. CDR3 length equals 15 residues. V shed 0 bases and J shed 0 bases, with 8 bases lying between them.

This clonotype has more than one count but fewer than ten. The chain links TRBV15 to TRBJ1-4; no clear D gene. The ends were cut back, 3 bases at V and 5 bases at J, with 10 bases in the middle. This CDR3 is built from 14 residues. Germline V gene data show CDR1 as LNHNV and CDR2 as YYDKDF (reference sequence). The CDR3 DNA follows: TGTGCCACCAGCAGGGACGGGGAAAATGAAAAACTGTTTTTT. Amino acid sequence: CATSRDGENEKLFF.

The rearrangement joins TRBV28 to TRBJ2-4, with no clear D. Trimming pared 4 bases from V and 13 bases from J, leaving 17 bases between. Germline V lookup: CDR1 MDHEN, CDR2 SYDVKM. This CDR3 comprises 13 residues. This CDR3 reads CASSSNISRLQYF. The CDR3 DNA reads TGTGCCAGCAGTTCGAACATCTCGAGGTTACAGTACTTC.

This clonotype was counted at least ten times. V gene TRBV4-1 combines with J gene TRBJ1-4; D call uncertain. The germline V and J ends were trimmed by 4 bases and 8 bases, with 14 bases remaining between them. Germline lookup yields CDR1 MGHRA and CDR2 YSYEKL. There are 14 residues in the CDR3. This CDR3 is CASSLGKEVEKLFF. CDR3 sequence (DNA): TGCGCCAGCAGCCTAGGGAAGGAGGTGGAAAAACTGTTTTTT.

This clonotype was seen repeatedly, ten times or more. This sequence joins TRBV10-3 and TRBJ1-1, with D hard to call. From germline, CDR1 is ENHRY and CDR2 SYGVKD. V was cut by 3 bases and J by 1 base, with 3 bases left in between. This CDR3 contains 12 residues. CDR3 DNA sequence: TGTGCCATCAGTGACGGGAACACTGAAGCTTTCTTT. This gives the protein CAISDGNTEAFF.

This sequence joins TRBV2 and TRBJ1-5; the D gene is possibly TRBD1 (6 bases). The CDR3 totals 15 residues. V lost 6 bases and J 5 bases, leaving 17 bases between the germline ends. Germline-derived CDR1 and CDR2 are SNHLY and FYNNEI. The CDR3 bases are TGTGCCAGCAGAGCCATGGACAGAGATTATCAGCCCCAGCATTTT. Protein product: CASRAMDRDYQPQHF.

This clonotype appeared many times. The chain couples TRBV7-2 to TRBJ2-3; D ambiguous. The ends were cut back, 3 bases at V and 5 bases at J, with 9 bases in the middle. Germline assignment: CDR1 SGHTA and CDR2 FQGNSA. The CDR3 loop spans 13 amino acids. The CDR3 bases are TGTGCCAGCAGCTTGGACGTCGGAGATACGCAGTATTTT. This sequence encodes CASSLDVGDTQYF.

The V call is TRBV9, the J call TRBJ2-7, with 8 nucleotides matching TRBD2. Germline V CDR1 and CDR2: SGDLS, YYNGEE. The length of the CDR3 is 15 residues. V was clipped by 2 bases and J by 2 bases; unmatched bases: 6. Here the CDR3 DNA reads TGTGCCAGCAGCGTTGCCGGGACTAGAGCCTACGAGCAGTACTTC. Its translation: CASSVAGTRAYEQYF.

CDR3 in DNA: TGTGCCAGCAGCTTAGCCGTAACCACAGATACGCAGTATTTT. This translates into CASSLAVTTDTQYF. This chain joins TRBV7-6 and TRBJ2-3; D is undetermined. Germline V CDR1 and CDR2: SGHVS, FNYEAQ. Trimming removed 0 bases at V and 2 bases at J, with 6 bases between. The CDR3 is made up of 14 amino acids.

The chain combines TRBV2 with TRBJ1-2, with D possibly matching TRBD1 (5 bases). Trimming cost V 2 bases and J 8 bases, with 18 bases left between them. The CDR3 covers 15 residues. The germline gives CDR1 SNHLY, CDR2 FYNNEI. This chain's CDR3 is CASSEFGETSGGYTF. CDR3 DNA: TGTGCCAGCAGTGAATTCGGGGAAACATCAGGGGGCTACACCTTC.

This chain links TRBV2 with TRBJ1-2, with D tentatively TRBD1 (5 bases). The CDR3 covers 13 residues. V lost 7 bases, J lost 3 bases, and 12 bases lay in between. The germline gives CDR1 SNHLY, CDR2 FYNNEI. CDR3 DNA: TGTGCCAGCACCGGGGCGTCAGACTATGGCTACACCTTC. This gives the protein CASTGASDYGYTF. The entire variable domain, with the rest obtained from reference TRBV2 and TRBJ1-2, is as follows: EPEVTQTPSHQVTQMGQEVILRCVPISNHLYFYWYRQILGQKVEFLVSFYNNEISEKSEIFDDQFSVERPDGSNFTLKIRSTKLEDSAMYFCASTGASDYGYTFGSGTRLTVV.

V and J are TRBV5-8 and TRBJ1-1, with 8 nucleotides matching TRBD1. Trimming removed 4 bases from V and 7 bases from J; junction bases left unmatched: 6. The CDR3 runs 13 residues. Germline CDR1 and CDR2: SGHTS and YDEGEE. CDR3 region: CASSTRQGNEAFF. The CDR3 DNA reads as TGTGCCAGCAGCACTCGACAGGGGAATGAAGCTTTCTTT. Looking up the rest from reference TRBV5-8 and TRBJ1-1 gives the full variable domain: EAGVTQSPTHLIKTRGQQATLRCSPISGHTSVYWYQQALGLGLQFLLWYDEGEERNRGNFPPRFSGRQFPNYSSELNVNALELEDSALYLCASSTRQGNEAFFGQGTRLTVV.

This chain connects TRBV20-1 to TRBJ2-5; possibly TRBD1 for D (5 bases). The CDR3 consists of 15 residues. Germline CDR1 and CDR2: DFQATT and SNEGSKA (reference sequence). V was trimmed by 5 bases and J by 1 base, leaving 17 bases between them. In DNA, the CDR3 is TGCAGTGCTCCGCGGACGGACACGCTCCAAGAGACCCAGTACTTC. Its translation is CSAPRTDTLQETQYF.

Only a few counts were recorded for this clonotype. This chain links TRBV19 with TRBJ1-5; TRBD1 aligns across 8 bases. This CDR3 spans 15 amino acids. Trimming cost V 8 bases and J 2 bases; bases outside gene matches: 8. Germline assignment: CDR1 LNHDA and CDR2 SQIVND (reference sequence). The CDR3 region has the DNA TGTGCCAGTCGGCAGGGGGCCAGTGGCAATCAGCCCCAGCATTTT. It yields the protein CASRQGASGNQPQHF. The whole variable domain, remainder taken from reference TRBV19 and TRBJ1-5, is DGGITQSPKYLFRKEGQNVTLSCEQNLNHDAMYWYRQDPGQGLRLIYYSQIVNDFQKGDIAEGYSVSREKKESFPLTVTSAQKNPTAFYLCASRQGASGNQPQHFGDGTRLSIL.

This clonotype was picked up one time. As DNA, the CDR3 is TGTGCCAGCAGCTTCACGGGACAGGGGGCCTTCACAGATACGCAGTATTTT. Translated: CASSFTGQGAFTDTQYF. The chain links TRBV7-6 to TRBJ2-3, with 12 bases that match TRBD1. This CDR3 has 17 residues. Germline V lookup: CDR1 SGHVS, CDR2 FNYEAQ. The trim removed 3 bases at V and 2 bases at J, leaving 6 bases unmatched. The entire variable domain, with the rest obtained from reference TRBV7-6 and TRBJ2-3, is as follows: GAGVSQSPRYKVTKRGQDVALRCDPISGHVSLYWYRQALGQGPEFLTYFNYEAQQDKSGLPNDRFSAERPEGSISTLTIQRTEQRDSAMYRCASSFTGQGAFTDTQYFGPGTRLTVL.

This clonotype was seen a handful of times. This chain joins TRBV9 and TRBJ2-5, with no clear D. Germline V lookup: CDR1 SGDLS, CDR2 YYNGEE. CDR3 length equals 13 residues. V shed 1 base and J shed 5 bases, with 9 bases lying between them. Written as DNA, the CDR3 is TGTGCCAGCAGCGTAAACCCCGGGGAGACCCAGTACTTC. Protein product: CASSVNPGETQYF.

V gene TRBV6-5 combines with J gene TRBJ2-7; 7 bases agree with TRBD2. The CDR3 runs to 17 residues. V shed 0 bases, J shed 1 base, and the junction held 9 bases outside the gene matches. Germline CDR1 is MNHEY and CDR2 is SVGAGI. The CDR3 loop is CASSYSFSGEVSYEQYF. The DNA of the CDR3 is TGTGCCAGCAGTTACTCTTTCAGCGGGGAGGTGTCCTACGAGCAGTACTTC.

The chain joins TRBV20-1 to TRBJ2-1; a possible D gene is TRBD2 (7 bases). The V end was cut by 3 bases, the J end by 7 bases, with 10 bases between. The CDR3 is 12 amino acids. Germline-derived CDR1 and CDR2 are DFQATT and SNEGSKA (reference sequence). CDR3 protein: CSASGGLNEQFF. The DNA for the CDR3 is TGCAGTGCTAGCGGGGGGCTGAATGAGCAGTTCTTC.

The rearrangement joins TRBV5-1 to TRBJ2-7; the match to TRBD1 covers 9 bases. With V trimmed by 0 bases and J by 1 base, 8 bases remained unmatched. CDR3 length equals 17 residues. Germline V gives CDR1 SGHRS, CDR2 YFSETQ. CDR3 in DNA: TGCGCCAGCAGCTTGGATCCGGTGGGACAGGGTTCCTACGAGCAGTACTTC. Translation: CASSLDPVGQGSYEQYF.

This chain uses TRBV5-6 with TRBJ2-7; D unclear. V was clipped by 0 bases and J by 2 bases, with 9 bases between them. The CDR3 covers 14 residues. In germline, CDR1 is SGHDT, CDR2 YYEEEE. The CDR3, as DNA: TGTGCCAGCAGCTTGGAACTCTCTCCCTACGAGCAGTACTTC. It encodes CASSLELSPYEQYF.

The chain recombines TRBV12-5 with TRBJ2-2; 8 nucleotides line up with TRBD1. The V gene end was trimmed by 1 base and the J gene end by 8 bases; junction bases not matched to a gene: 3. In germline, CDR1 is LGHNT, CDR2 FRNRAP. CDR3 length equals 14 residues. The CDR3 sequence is CASGLGQGAGELFF. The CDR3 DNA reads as TGTGCTAGTGGTTTGGGCCAGGGGGCTGGGGAGCTGTTTTTT.

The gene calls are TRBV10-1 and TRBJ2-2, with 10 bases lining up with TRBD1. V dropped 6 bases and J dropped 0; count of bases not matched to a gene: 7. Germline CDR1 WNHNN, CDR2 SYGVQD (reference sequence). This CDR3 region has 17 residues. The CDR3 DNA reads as TGCGCCAGCAGCGCAGAGACAGGGGGCGCGAACACCGGGGAGCTGTTTTTT. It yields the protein CASSAETGGANTGELFF.

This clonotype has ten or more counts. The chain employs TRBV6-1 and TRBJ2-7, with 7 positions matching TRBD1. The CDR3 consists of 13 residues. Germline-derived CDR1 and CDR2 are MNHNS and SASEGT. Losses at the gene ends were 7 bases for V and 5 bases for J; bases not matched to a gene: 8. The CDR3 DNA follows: TGTGCCAGCAAAGACAGGGTACGGGACGAGCAGTACTTC. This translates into CASKDRVRDEQYF.

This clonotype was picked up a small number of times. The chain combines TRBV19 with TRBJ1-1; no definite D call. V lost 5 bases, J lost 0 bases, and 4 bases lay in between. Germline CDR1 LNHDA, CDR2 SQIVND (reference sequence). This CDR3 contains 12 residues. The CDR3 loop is CASSRLNTEAFF. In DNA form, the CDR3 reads TGTGCCAGTAGTCGGCTGAACACTGAAGCTTTCTTT.

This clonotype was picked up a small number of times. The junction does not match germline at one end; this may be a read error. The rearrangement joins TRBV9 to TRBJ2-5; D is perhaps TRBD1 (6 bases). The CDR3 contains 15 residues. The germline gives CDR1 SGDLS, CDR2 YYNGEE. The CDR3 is CAISWTDLYQETQYF. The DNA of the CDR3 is TGTGCCATCAGCTGGACAGATCTGTACCAAGAGACCCAGTACTTC.

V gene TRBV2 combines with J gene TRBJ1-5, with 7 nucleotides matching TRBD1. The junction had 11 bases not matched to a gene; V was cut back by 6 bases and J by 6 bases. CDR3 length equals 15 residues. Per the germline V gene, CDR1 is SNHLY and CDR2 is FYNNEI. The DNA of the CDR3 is TGTGCCAGCAGCTCTGTGACAGGGAGGGCTCAGCCCCAGCATTTT. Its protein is CASSSVTGRAQPQHF.

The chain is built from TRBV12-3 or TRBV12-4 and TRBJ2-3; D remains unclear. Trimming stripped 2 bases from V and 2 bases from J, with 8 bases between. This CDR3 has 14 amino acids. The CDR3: CASSLSPDTDTQYF. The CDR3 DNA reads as TGTGCCAGCAGTTTATCCCCAGACACAGATACGCAGTATTTT.

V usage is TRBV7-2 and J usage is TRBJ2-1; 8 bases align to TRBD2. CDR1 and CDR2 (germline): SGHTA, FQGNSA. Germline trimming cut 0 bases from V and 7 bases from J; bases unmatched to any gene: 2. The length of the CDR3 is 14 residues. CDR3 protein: CASSLASGRNEQFF. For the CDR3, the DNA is TGTGCCAGCAGCTTAGCCAGCGGGAGAAATGAGCAGTTCTTC. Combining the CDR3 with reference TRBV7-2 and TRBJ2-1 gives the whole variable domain GAGVSQSPSNKVTEKGKDVELRCDPISGHTALYWYRQSLGQGLEFLIYFQGNSAPDKSGLPSDRFSAERTGGSVSTLTIQRTQQEDSAVYLCASSLASGRNEQFFGPGTRLTVL.

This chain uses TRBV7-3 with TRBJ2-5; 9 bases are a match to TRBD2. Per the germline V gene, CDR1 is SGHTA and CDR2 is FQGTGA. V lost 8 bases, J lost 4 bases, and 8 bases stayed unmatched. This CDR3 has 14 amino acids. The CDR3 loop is CASGGGRAGETQYF. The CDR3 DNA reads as TGTGCCAGCGGCGGCGGGAGGGCCGGAGAGACCCAGTACTTC.

This chain's CDR3 is CASSVDGVFATDTQYF. DNA of the CDR3: TGTGCCAGCAGCGTAGATGGGGTTTTTGCCACAGATACGCAGTATTTT. The chain employs TRBV9 and TRBJ2-3; D is uncertain. The V and J ends lost 0 bases and 2 bases respectively, with 13 bases between them. The CDR3 loop spans 16 amino acids. CDR1 and CDR2 (germline): SGDLS, YYNGEE.